These T cell receptor beta chains were read from a single sample in a study of cytomegalovirus exposure and HLA in healthy donors. Some clones are missing from TCRdb's copy, which holds only in-frame ones; the method was immunoSEQ multiplex PCR. The sample contains about 130,000 clones, around three quarters of which appear only once. The sequenced sample was PBMCs. The receptors here all came from a middle-aged man in good health and CMV-seropositive. Both conserved end residues are part of each CDR3. Fields, in order: clone size, D gene, J gene, V gene, CDR3 protein, CDR3 DNA. The D gene is left open where the match is weak. Some rows have no size entry. The others give once, few or many, or a class for an expanded clone.

clone_size: -
d_call: TRBD2
j_call: TRBJ2-1
v_call: TRBV5-4
cdr3_aa: CASSLGVAGSSYNEQFF
cdr3_nt: TGTGCCAGCAGCTTGGGAGTAGCGGGATCGTCCTACAATGAGCAGTTCTTC

clone_size: -
d_call: TRBD1
j_call: TRBJ2-7
v_call: TRBV27
cdr3_aa: CASSLPGTETYEQYF
cdr3_nt: TGTGCCAGCAGTTTACCGGGGACAGAGACCTACGAGCAGTACTTC

clone_size: -
d_call: -
j_call: TRBJ1-6
v_call: TRBV7-9
cdr3_aa: CASSLDKYNSPLHF
cdr3_nt: TGTGCCAGCAGCTTAGACAAATATAATTCACCCCTCCACTTT

clone_size: -
d_call: TRBD1
j_call: TRBJ1-5
v_call: TRBV10-3
cdr3_aa: CAIRGTAEDQPQHF
cdr3_nt: TGTGCCATCAGGGGGACAGCGGAGGATCAGCCCCAGCATTTT

clone_size: -
d_call: -
j_call: TRBJ2-7
v_call: TRBV2
cdr3_aa: CASSGTRIEQYF
cdr3_nt: TGTGCCAGCAGTGGGACAAGGATCGAGCAGTACTTC

clone_size: -
d_call: TRBD2
j_call: TRBJ2-7
v_call: TRBV28
cdr3_aa: CASSPRGGRYEQYF
cdr3_nt: TGTGCCAGCAGTCCCCGGGGCGGGAGATACGAGCAGTACTTC

clone_size: -
d_call: TRBD2
j_call: TRBJ2-1
v_call: TRBV5-6
cdr3_aa: CASSLSWTSDEQFF
cdr3_nt: TGTGCCAGCAGCTTGTCCTGGACTAGCGATGAGCAGTTCTTC

clone_size: -
d_call: -
j_call: TRBJ1-1
v_call: TRBV5-1
cdr3_aa: CASSSRESTEAFF
cdr3_nt: TGCGCCAGCAGCTCCAGGGAAAGCACTGAAGCTTTCTTT

clone_size: -
d_call: TRBD1
j_call: TRBJ1-1
v_call: TRBV7-9
cdr3_aa: CASSSIRGQTEAFF
cdr3_nt: TGTGCCAGCAGCTCAATCAGGGGGCAGACTGAAGCTTTCTTT

clone_size: -
d_call: TRBD2
j_call: TRBJ2-2
v_call: TRBV28
cdr3_aa: CAIPTSGSTGELFF
cdr3_nt: TGTGCCATCCCGACTAGCGGGAGTACCGGGGAGCTGTTTTTT

clone_size: -
d_call: TRBD1
j_call: TRBJ1-2
v_call: TRBV6-5
cdr3_aa: CASSDPGTDGYTF
cdr3_nt: TGTGCCAGCAGCGACCCTGGGACAGATGGCTACACCTTC

clone_size: -
d_call: -
j_call: TRBJ2-7
v_call: TRBV4-1
cdr3_aa: CASSQNPREAYEQYF
cdr3_nt: TGCGCCAGCAGCCAGAACCCTCGGGAAGCTTACGAGCAGTACTTC

clone_size: -
d_call: TRBD2
j_call: TRBJ2-2
v_call: TRBV19
cdr3_aa: CASSTRGSGSTGELFF
cdr3_nt: TGTGCCAGTAGTACCCGGGGTAGCGGGAGCACCGGGGAGCTGTTTTTT

clone_size: -
d_call: -
j_call: TRBJ2-7
v_call: TRBV2
cdr3_aa: CASSPPGLGGSEQYF
cdr3_nt: TGTGCCAGCAGTCCACCGGGACTTGGGGGGTCCGAGCAGTACTTC

clone_size: -
d_call: -
j_call: TRBJ1-6
v_call: TRBV28
cdr3_aa: CASSSSQRVYSPLHF
cdr3_nt: TGTGCCAGCAGTTCCTCGCAAAGAGTGTACTCACCCCTCCACTTT

clone_size: -
d_call: -
j_call: TRBJ1-4
v_call: TRBV25-1
cdr3_aa: CASSDIGGASNEKLFF
cdr3_nt: TGTGCCAGCAGTGACATCGGGGGGGCCTCTAATGAAAAACTGTTTTTT

clone_size: -
d_call: -
j_call: TRBJ2-7
v_call: TRBV25-1
cdr3_aa: CASSEYRVSYEQYF
cdr3_nt: TGTGCCAGCAGTGAATATAGAGTCTCCTACGAGCAGTACTTC

clone_size: -
d_call: -
j_call: TRBJ2-1
v_call: TRBV28
cdr3_aa: CASIPESSYNEQFF
cdr3_nt: TGTGCCAGCATCCCTGAGAGCTCCTACAATGAGCAGTTCTTC

clone_size: -
d_call: TRBD1
j_call: TRBJ1-5
v_call: TRBV6-1
cdr3_aa: CASATQGTQPQHF
cdr3_nt: TGTGCCAGCGCGACACAGGGGACTCAGCCCCAGCATTTT

clone_size: -
d_call: TRBD2
j_call: TRBJ2-2
v_call: TRBV7-6
cdr3_aa: CASSFYTSDHRELFF
cdr3_nt: TGTGCCAGCAGCTTTTATACTAGCGATCACCGGGAGCTGTTTTTT

clone_size: few
d_call: -
j_call: TRBJ1-1
v_call: TRBV28
cdr3_aa: CASSLKGFKAFF
cdr3_nt: TGTGCCAGCAGTTTAAAGGGGTTTAAGGCTTTCTTT

clone_size: few
d_call: -
j_call: TRBJ1-5
v_call: TRBV19
cdr3_aa: CASKTQTSNQPQHF
cdr3_nt: TGTGCCAGCAAGACACAAACCAGCAATCAGCCCCAGCATTTT

clone_size: few
d_call: -
j_call: TRBJ2-3
v_call: TRBV9
cdr3_aa: CASSAHGGAADTQYF
cdr3_nt: TGTGCCAGCAGCGCCCACGGGGGTGCGGCAGATACGCAGTATTTT

clone_size: -
d_call: -
j_call: TRBJ2-1
v_call: TRBV5-4
cdr3_aa: CASSRGGSSAESQFF
cdr3_nt: TGTGCCAGCAGTCGTGGCGGGTCCTCGGCCGAGTCGCAGTTCTTC

clone_size: -
d_call: -
j_call: TRBJ2-7
v_call: TRBV20-1
cdr3_aa: CSGVLTYEQYF
cdr3_nt: TGCAGTGGCGTCCTAACCTACGAGCAGTACTTC

clone_size: -
d_call: -
j_call: TRBJ1-1
v_call: TRBV27
cdr3_aa: CASSFTGSPGLVTEAFF
cdr3_nt: TGTGCCAGCAGTTTCACCGGATCCCCAGGGTTGGTCACTGAAGCTTTCTTT

clone_size: -
d_call: -
j_call: TRBJ1-5
v_call: TRBV11-2
cdr3_aa: CASSPTGGMSQHF
cdr3_nt: TGTGCCAGCAGCCCCACTGGAGGTATGTCCCAGCATTTT

clone_size: -
d_call: TRBD2
j_call: TRBJ2-5
v_call: TRBV6-5
cdr3_aa: CASSYPGLAGRETQYF
cdr3_nt: TGTGCCAGCAGTTACCCCGGACTAGCGGGCCGTGAGACCCAGTACTTC

clone_size: -
d_call: TRBD1
j_call: TRBJ1-6
v_call: TRBV30
cdr3_aa: CAWSPPFDRVRSPLHF
cdr3_nt: TGTGCCTGGAGTCCACCCTTCGACAGGGTTCGTTCACCCCTCCACTTT